Listed here is a single T cell receptor (beta chain). The antigen remains unidentified. This sample is drawn from a study of cytomegalovirus exposure and HLA in healthy donors. The PCR had 60 Vbeta and 13 Jbeta primers. Method: immunoSEQ multiplex PCR; TCRdb's copy keeps in-frame clones and lacks some. The sample holds approximately 80,000 clones, over 75% seen once. Overall study findings and caveats: The study labeled 164 TCR beta chains cytomegalovirus-associated. Cytomegalovirus status, reportedly, was diagnosed with high specificity and sensitivity by the classifier.

Per the germline V gene, CDR1 is SGHTA and CDR2 is FQGNSA. The CDR3 loop spans 12 amino acids. Trimming removed 2 bases at V and 7 bases at J, with 6 bases between. This chain uses TRBV7-2 with TRBJ1-5; the D is unclear. This receptor was obtained from a male donor in good health and CMV-seropositive. Sequences were obtained from PBMCs. CDR3 sequence reads: CASSLPPQPQHF. The CDR3 nucleotides are TGTGCCAGCAGCTTACCTCCCCAGCCCCAGCATTTT.